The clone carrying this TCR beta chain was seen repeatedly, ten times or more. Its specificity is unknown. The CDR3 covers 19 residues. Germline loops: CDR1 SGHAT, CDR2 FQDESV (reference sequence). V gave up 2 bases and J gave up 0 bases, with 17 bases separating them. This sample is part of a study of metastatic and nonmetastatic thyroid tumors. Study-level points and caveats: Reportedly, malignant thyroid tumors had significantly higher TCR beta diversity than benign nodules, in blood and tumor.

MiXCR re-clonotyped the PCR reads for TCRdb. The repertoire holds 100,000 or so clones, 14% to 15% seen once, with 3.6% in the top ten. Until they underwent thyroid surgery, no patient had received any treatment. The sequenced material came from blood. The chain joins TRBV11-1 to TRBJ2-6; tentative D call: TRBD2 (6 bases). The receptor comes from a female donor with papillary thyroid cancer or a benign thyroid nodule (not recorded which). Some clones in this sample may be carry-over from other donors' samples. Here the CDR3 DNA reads TGTGCCAGCAGCTTAACGGGGAGGATAGAGGTCTCTGGGGCCAACGTCCTGACTTTC. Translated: CASSLTGRIEVSGANVLTF.